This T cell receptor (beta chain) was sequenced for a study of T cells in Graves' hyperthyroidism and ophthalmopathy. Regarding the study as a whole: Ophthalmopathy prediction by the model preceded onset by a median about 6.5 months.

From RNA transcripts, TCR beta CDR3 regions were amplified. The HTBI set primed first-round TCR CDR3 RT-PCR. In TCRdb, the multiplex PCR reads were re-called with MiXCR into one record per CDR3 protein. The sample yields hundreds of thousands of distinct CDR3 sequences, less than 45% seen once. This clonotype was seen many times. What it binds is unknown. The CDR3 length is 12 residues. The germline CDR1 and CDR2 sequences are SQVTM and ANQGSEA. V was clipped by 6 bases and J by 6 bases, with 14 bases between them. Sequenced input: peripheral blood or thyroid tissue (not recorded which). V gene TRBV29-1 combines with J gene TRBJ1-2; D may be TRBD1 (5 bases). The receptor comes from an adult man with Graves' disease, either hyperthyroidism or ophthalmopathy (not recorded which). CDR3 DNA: TGCAGCGTGGCCGTCGGGGGTAATGGCTACACCTTC. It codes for CSVAVGGNGYTF.